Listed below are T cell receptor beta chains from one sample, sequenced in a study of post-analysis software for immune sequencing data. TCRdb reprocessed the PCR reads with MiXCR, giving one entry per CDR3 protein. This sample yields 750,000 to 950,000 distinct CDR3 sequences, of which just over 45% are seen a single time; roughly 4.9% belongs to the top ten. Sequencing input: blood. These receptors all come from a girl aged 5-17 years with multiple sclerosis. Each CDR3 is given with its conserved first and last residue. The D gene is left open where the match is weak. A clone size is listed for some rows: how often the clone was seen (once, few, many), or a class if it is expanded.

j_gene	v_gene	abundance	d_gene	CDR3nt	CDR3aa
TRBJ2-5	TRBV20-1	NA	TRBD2	TGCAGTGCTAGAGCAGGGGTAGCGGGAGCAGAGACCCAGTACTTC	CSARAGVAGAETQYF
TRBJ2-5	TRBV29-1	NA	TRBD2	TGCAGCGTGGGGGTAGCGGGAGAGACCCAGTACTTC	CSVGVAGETQYF
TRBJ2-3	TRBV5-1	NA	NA	TGCGCCGGCAGCCCCGGAACACCGCTCACAGATACGCAGTATTTT	CAGSPGTPLTDTQYF
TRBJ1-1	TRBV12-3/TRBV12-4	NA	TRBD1	TGTGCCAGCAGGACAGGGACCCAGTATGGAGCTTTCTTT	CASRTGTQYGAFF
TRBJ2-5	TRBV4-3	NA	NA	TGCGCCAGCAGCCAAGAAGGAGAGGACCCCTGGGAGACCCAGTACTTC	CASSQEGEDPWETQYF
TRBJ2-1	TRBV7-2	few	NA	TGTGCCAGCAGCCGACCTCGGGGCATAGGTAGGAATGAGCAGTTCTTC	CASSRPRGIGRNEQFF
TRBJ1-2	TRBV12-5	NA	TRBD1	TGTGCTAGTGCCCCAGGGGGGGCCTATGGCTACACCTTC	CASAPGGAYGYTF
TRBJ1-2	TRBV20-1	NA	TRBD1	TGCAGTGCTAGCCACAGGGGATCCTATGGCTACACCTTC	CSASHRGSYGYTF
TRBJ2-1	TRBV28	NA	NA	TGTGCCAGCAGTCCCGGGCTAGGTAGATCTCTTATCAATGAGCAGTTCTTC	CASSPGLGRSLINEQFF
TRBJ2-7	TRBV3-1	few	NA	TGTGCCAGCAGCCAAGCGGACTCAGGCTACGAGCAGTACTTC	CASSQADSGYEQYF
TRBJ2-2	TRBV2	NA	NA	TGTGCCAGCCGGCAGGGGACTAACACCGGGGAGCTGTTTTTT	CASRQGTNTGELFF
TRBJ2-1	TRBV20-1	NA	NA	TGCAGTGCTAGAGATCGGGTCCGGGGCTCACACAATGAGCAGTTCTTC	CSARDRVRGSHNEQFF
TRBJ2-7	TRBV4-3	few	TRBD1	TGCGCCAGCAGCCCGGGACAGGGGCAAAGTTTGGGCTACGAGCAGTACTTC	CASSPGQGQSLGYEQYF
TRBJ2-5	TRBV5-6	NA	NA	TGTGCCAGCAGCTCCTTAGTGGAGACCCAGTACTTC	CASSSLVETQYF
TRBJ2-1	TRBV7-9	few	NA	TGTGCCAGCAGCCGGACGAGGACAGAAAACAATGAGCAGTTCTTC	CASSRTRTENNEQFF
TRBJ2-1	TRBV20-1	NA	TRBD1	TGCAGTGCCGACAGGGGTGGGTACAATGAGCAGTTCTTC	CSADRGGYNEQFF
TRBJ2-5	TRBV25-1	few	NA	TGTGCCAGCAGTGATCGTAAAGAAACCGAAGAGACCCAGTACTTC	CASSDRKETEETQYF
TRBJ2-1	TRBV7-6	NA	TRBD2	TGTGCCAGCAGCTCCGGGGACTCATTTGGGGGGGTATACAATGAGCAGTTCTTC	CASSSGDSFGGVYNEQFF
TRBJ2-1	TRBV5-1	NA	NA	TGCGCCAGCAGCTTCCTAGCCGGAGAGTACAATGAGCAGTTCTTC	CASSFLAGEYNEQFF
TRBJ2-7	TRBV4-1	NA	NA	TGCGCCAGCAGCCCCTCGGACCTAGGCTCCTACGAGCAGTACTTC	CASSPSDLGSYEQYF